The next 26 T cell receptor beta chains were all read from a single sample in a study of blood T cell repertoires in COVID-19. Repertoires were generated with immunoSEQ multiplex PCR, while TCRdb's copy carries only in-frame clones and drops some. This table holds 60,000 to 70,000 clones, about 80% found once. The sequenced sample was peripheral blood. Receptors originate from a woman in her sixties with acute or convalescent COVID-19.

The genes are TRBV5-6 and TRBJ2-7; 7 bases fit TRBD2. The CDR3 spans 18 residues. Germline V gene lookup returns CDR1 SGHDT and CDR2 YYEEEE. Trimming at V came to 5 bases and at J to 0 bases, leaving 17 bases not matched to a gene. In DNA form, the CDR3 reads TGTGCCAGCAGTCACCTCTGGAGGCCTAGCGGTGGCTCCTACGAGCAGTACTTC. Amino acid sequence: CASSHLWRPSGGSYEQYF.

Here the CDR3 reads CAWSRPPINTGELFF. CDR3 DNA: TGTGCCTGGAGTCGTCCGCCTATTAACACCGGGGAGCTGTTTTTT. The chain uses TRBV30 and TRBJ2-2; D unresolved. The CDR3 length is 15 residues. The germline gives CDR1 GTSNPN, CDR2 SVGIG (reference sequence). The V end was cut by 2 bases, the J end by 2 bases, with 12 bases between.

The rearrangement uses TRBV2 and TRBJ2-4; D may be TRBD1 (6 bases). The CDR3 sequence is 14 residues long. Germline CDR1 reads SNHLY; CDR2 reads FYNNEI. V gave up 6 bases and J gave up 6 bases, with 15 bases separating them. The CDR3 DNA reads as TGTGCCAGCAGAGCGGACAGACTATCAAACATTCAGTACTTC. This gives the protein CASRADRLSNIQYF.

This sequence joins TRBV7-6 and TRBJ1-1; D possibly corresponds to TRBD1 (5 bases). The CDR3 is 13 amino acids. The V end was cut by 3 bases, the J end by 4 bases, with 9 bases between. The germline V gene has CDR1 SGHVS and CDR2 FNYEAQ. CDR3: CASSFREGTEAFF. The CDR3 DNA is TGTGCCAGCAGCTTCAGGGAAGGCACTGAAGCTTTCTTT.

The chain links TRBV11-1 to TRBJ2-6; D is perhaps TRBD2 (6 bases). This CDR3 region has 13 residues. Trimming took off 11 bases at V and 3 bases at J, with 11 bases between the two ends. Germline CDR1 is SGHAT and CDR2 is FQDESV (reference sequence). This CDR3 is CASGGNGANVLTF. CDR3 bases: TGTGCCTCCGGGGGAAATGGGGCCAACGTCCTGACTTTC.

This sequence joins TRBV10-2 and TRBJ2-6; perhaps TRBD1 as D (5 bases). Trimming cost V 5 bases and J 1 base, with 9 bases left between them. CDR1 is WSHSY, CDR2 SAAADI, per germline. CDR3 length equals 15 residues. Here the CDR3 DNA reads TGCGCCAGCAGTCTTCAGGGATCTGGGGCCAACGTCCTGACTTTC. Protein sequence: CASSLQGSGANVLTF.

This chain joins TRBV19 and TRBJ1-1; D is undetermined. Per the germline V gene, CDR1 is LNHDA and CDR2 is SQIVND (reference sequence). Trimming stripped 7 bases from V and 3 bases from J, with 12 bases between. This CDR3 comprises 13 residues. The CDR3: CASKEGSYTEAFF. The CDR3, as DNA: TGTGCCAGTAAGGAAGGGAGTTACACTGAAGCTTTCTTT.

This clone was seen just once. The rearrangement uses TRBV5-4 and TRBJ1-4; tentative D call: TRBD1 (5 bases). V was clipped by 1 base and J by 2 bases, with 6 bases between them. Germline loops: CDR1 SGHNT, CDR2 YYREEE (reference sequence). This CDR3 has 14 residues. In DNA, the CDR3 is TGTGCCAGCAGCTTGAAGGGGACTAATGAAAAACTGTTTTTT. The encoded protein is CASSLKGTNEKLFF. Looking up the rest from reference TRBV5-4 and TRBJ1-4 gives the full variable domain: ETGVTQSPTHLIKTRGQQVTLRCSSQSGHNTVSWYQQALGQGPQFIFQYYREEENGRGNFPPRFSGLQFPNYSSELNVNALELDDSALYLCASSLKGTNEKLFFGSGTQLSVL.

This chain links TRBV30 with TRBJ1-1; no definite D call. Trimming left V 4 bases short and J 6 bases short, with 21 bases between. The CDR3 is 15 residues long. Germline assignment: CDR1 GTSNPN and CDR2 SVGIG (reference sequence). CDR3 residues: CAWTKAGGGLAEAFF. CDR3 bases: TGTGCCTGGACTAAGGCGGGAGGAGGACTCGCTGAAGCTTTCTTT.

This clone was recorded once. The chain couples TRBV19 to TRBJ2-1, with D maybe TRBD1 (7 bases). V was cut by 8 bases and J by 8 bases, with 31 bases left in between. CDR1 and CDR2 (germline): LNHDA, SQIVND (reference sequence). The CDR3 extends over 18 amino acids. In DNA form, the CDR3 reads TGTGCCAGTGGAGGGGGCTTTATCGGGGGACAACTAGTCGATGAGCAGTTCTTC. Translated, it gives CASGGGFIGGQLVDEQFF.

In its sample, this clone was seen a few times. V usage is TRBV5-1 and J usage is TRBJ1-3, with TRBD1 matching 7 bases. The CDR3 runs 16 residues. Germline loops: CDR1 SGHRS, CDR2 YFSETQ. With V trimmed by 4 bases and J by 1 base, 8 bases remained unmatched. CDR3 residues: CASSPGDSVSGNTIYF. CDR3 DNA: TGCGCCAGCAGCCCCGGGGACAGCGTATCTGGAAACACCATATATTTT.

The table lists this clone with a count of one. The CDR3 is CASSLTSQNGEQFF. The CDR3 region has the DNA TGCGCCAGCAGCTTGACTAGTCAGAATGGTGAGCAGTTCTTC. This rearrangement joins TRBV5-1 to TRBJ2-1; the D gene is possibly TRBD2 (5 bases). The length of the CDR3 is 14 residues. Trimming removed 1 base from V and 9 bases from J, with 14 bases in between. Germline V gene lookup returns CDR1 SGHRS and CDR2 YFSETQ.

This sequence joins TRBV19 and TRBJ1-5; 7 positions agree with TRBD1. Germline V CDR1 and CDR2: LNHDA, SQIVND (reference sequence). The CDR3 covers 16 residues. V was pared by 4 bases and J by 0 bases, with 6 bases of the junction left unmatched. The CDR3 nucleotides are TGTGCCAGTAGTACAGACAGGGTTGGTAGCAATCAGCCCCAGCATTTT. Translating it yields CASSTDRVGSNQPQHF.

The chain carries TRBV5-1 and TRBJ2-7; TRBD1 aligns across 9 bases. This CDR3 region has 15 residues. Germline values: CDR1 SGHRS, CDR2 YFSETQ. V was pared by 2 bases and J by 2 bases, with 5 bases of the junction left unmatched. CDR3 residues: CASSLTGTGTYEQYF. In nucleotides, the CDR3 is TGCGCCAGCAGCTTAACCGGGACAGGGACCTACGAGCAGTACTTC.

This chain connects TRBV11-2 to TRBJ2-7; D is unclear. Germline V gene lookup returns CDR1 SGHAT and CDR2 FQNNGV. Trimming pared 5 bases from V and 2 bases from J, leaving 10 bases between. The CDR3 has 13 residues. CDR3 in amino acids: CASSHPGPYEQYF. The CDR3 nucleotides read TGTGCCAGCAGCCACCCTGGCCCCTACGAGCAGTACTTC.

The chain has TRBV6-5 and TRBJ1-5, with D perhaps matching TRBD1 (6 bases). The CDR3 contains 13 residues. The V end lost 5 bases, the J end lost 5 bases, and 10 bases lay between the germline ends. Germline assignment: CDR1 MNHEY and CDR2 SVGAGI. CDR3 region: CASSTRTDQPQHF. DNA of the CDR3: TGTGCCAGCAGTACAAGGACAGATCAGCCCCAGCATTTT.

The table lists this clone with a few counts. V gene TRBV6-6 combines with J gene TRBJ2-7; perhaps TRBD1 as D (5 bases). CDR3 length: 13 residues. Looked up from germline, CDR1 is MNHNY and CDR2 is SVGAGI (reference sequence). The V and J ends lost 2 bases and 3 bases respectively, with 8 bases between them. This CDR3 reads CASSYRQGYEQYF. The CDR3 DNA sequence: TGTGCCAGCAGTTACCGGCAGGGCTACGAGCAGTACTTC.

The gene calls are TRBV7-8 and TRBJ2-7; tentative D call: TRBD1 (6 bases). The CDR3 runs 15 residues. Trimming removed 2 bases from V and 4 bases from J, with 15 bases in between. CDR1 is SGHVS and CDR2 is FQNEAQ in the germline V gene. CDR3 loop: CASSLKGQESYEQYF. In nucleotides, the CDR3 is TGTGCCAGCAGCTTAAAGGGACAAGAGAGTTACGAGCAGTACTTC.

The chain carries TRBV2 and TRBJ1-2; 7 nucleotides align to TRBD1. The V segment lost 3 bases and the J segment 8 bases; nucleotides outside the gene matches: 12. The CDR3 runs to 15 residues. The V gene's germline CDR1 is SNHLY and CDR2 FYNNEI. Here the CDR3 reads CASSDLSDRTRGYTF. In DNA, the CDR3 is TGTGCCAGCAGTGACCTCTCGGACAGGACTCGAGGCTACACCTTC.

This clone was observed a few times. The CDR3 region is CASLKYRGRKDGYTF. The CDR3 nucleotides read TGTGCCAGCCTCAAATACAGGGGGAGAAAGGATGGCTACACCTTC. This chain links TRBV5-6 with TRBJ1-2; 8 positions match TRBD1. Looked up from germline, CDR1 is SGHDT and CDR2 is YYEEEE. Trimming cost V 7 bases and J 6 bases; bases outside gene matches: 14. This CDR3 is built from 15 residues. The full variable domain, rest sourced from reference TRBV5-6 and TRBJ1-2, is DAGVTQSPTHLIKTRGQQVTLRCSPKSGHDTVSWYQQALGQGPQFIFQYYEEEERQRGNFPDRFSGHQFPNYSSELNVNALLLGDSALYLCASLKYRGRKDGYTFGSGTRLTVV.

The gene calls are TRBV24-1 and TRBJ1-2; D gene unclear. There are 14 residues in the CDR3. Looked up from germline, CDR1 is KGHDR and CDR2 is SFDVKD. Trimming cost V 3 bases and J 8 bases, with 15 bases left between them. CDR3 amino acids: CATSDAGPREGYTF. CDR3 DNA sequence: TGTGCCACCAGTGATGCCGGGCCGAGGGAGGGCTACACCTTC.

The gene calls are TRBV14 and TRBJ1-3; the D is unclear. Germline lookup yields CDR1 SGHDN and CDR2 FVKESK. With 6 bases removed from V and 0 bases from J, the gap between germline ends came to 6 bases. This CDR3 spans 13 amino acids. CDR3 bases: TGTGCCAGCAGTCGGGACTCTGGAAACACCATATATTTT. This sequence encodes CASSRDSGNTIYF. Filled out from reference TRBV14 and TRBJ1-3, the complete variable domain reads EAGVTQFPSHSVIEKGQTVTLRCDPISGHDNLYWYRRVMGKEIKFLLHFVKESKQDESGMPNNRFLAERTGGTYSTLKVQPAELEDSGVYFCASSRDSGNTIYFGEGSWLTVV.

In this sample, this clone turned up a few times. In nucleotides, the CDR3 is TGTGCCAGCAGTGGACAGGGGACCCCCTACGAGCAGTACTTC. This sequence encodes CASSGQGTPYEQYF. The chain uses TRBV2 and TRBJ2-7; 8 nucleotides align to TRBD1. V shed 4 bases and J 2 bases; nucleotides not matched to a gene: 4. CDR3 length equals 14 residues. Looked up from germline, CDR1 is SNHLY and CDR2 is FYNNEI.

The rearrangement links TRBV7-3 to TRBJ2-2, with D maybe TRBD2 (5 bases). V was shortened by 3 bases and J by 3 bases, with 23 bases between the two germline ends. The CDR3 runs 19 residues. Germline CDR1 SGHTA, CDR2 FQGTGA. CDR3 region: CASSFTGSGEGGDTGELFF. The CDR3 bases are TGTGCCAGCAGCTTTACGGGATCCGGCGAGGGTGGGGACACCGGGGAGCTGTTTTTT.

CDR3 sequence: CASRLAGPYNEQFF. CDR3 bases: TGTGCCAGCAGACTAGCGGGGCCCTACAATGAGCAGTTCTTC. V is TRBV6-5 and J is TRBJ2-1, with 10 bases matching TRBD2. The CDR3 has 14 amino acids. The germline V gene encodes CDR1 MNHEY and CDR2 SVGAGI. J gave up 2 bases and V 6 bases, and 1 base lay outside the gene matches.

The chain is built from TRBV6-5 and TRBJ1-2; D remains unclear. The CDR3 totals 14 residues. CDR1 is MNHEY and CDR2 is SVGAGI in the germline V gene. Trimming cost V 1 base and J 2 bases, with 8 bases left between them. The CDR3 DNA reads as TGTGCCAGCAGTTACTTACAGTTCAACTATGGCTACACCTTC. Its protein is CASSYLQFNYGYTF.